This entry is about one T cell receptor (beta chain). Its antigen is currently unknown. The protocol was immunoSEQ multiplex PCR, while the TCRdb copy is restricted to in-frame clones and leaves out a portion. There are 100,000 to 150,000 clones in the sample; 81% occur only once, and approximately 5% lies in the top ten. The CDR3 consists of 15 residues. V lost 3 bases, J lost 0 bases, and 12 bases lay in between. CDR1 SEHNR and CDR2 FQNEAQ come from the germline V gene (reference sequence). These data originate in a study of radiation and T cells in renal cell carcinoma. At the level of the study: Nephrectomy followed 15 Gy stereotactic body radiation by 4 weeks. The study, taken as a whole, reports: Top tumor clonotypes rose in blood 2 weeks post-radiation, then contracted.

Time point noted: blood 2 weeks post-SBRT. Treatment in this sample: 15 Gy SBRT to primary tumor, nephrectomy 4 weeks later. The V call is TRBV7-9, the J call TRBJ2-7; D remains ambiguous. The sequence derives from a man aged 45 to 65 with renal cell carcinoma. This material consisted of blood, taken from a patient whose treatment included radiotherapy and nephrectomy. Written as DNA, the CDR3 is TGTGCCAGCAGCTTGGGAAGCGATTTCTCCTACGAGCAGTACTTC. Its protein product is CASSLGSDFSYEQYF.